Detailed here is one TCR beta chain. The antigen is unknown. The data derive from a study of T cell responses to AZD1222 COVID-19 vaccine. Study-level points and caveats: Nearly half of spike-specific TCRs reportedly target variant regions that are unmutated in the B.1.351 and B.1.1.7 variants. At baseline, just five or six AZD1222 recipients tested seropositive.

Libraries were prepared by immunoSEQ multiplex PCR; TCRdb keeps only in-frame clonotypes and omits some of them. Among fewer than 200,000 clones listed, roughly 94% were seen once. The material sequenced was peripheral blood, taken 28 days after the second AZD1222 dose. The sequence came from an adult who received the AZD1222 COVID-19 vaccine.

The CDR3 DNA reads as TGTGCCAGCAGGCCGGGACCCACTAACTATGGCTACACCTTC. This gives the protein CASRPGPTNYGYTF. The J gene is TRBJ1-2, the V gene TRBV2, with D perhaps matching TRBD1 (5 bases). V dropped 6 bases and J dropped 0 bases, with 11 bases sitting between them. Germline-derived CDR1 and CDR2 are SNHLY and FYNNEI. The CDR3 covers 14 residues.